The rows below give T cell receptor beta chains drawn from one sample of a study of identical twins. TCRdb reanalysed the 5' RACE reads using MiXCR and keeps one entry per CDR3 protein. Of about 520,000 distinct CDR3 sequences listed, roughly a fifth are singletons. The sample also formed part of further work on T cells expressing NK-cell markers.

The material sequenced was CD4+ T cells sorted from blood. These TCRs come from a woman younger than 30 in good health. Each CDR3 is given with its conserved first and last residue. D genes are given only for firm matches. Size is stated for part of the rows, as once, few or many counts, or as a class when the clone is expanded.

D: -
size: -
J: TRBJ2-7
V: TRBV15
DNA: TGTGCCACCAGCAGAGATAGCAACTACGAGCAGTACTTC
CDR3: CATSRDSNYEQYF

D: TRBD2
size: -
J: TRBJ2-5
V: TRBV14
DNA: TGTGCCAGCAGCCAAGCCGGGACTAGACGGGAGACCCAGTACTTC
CDR3: CASSQAGTRRETQYF

D: TRBD1
size: -
J: TRBJ2-5
V: TRBV12-3/TRBV12-4
DNA: TGTGCCAGCACCCGAGGGGGCGCAACGGAGACCCAGTACTTC
CDR3: CASTRGGATETQYF

D: TRBD2
size: many
J: TRBJ2-5
V: TRBV29-1
DNA: TGCAGCGTCCGACTAGCGGGAGAGACCCAGTACTTC
CDR3: CSVRLAGETQYF

D: -
size: -
J: TRBJ1-2
V: TRBV5-1
DNA: TGCGCCAGCAGCTTGCAAGGGGGGGATTATGGCTACACCTTC
CDR3: CASSLQGGDYGYTF

D: -
size: few
J: TRBJ2-6
V: TRBV12-3/TRBV12-4
DNA: TGTGCCAGCAGACAGAGCTCTGGGGCCAACGTCCTGACTTTC
CDR3: CASRQSSGANVLTF

D: TRBD1
size: -
J: TRBJ1-1
V: TRBV10-1
DNA: TGCGCCAGCAGTGAGACCGGACAGGGAAAAGCTTTCTTT
CDR3: CASSETGQGKAFF

D: TRBD1
size: few
J: TRBJ2-1
V: TRBV6-2/TRBV6-3
DNA: TGTGCCAGCAGTTACCCGGGACAGGGCTTCGGTGAGCAGTTCTTC
CDR3: CASSYPGQGFGEQFF

D: TRBD2
size: few
J: TRBJ2-2
V: TRBV5-1
DNA: TGCGCCAGCAGCTTGGATAGCGGGGCCCCGGTGGCCGGGGAGCTGTTTTTT
CDR3: CASSLDSGAPVAGELFF

D: -
size: -
J: TRBJ1-2
V: TRBV20-1
DNA: TGCAGTGCTACGTCCCCCGGGCAGAGTCAAGGGAGTGGCTACACCTTC
CDR3: CSATSPGQSQGSGYTF

D: -
size: few
J: TRBJ2-5
V: TRBV15
DNA: TGTGCCACCAGCAGACAACTTCTAGAGACCCAGTACTTC
CDR3: CATSRQLLETQYF

D: -
size: many
J: TRBJ1-2
V: TRBV5-1
DNA: TGCGCCAGCAGCTTGGACCGTGGCGAATCCCATGGCTACACCTTC
CDR3: CASSLDRGESHGYTF

D: TRBD2
size: -
J: TRBJ2-1
V: TRBV4-3
DNA: TGCGCCAGCAGCCACCAACTCCCACTAGCGGGAGCGGGAAATGAGCAGTTCTTC
CDR3: CASSHQLPLAGAGNEQFF

D: -
size: -
J: TRBJ2-1
V: TRBV7-8
DNA: TGTGCCAGCAGCGTAAGTCGGGTGTCCGAAAAATTCCTGCAGTTCTTC
CDR3: CASSVSRVSEKFLQFF

D: -
size: -
J: TRBJ1-1
V: TRBV12-3/TRBV12-4
DNA: TGTGCCAGCAGACTAGGGGGGAACACTGAAGCTTTCTTT
CDR3: CASRLGGNTEAFF

D: -
size: -
J: TRBJ1-2
V: TRBV6-5
DNA: TGTGCCAGCAGTTACTCGATGACAGCCAATGGCTACACCTTC
CDR3: CASSYSMTANGYTF

D: -
size: few
J: TRBJ2-3
V: TRBV6-1
DNA: TGTGCCAGCTCGGTGAACCAAGGAGATACGCAGTATTTT
CDR3: CASSVNQGDTQYF

D: -
size: many
J: TRBJ1-2
V: TRBV5-6
DNA: TGTGCCAGCAGCCAAAAAAACAGGGACTATGGCTACACCTTC
CDR3: CASSQKNRDYGYTF

D: -
size: many
J: TRBJ2-1
V: TRBV4-2
DNA: TGTGCCAGCAGCCAAGACGGGTCCTACAATGAGCAGTTCTTC
CDR3: CASSQDGSYNEQFF

D: TRBD2
size: many
J: TRBJ2-7
V: TRBV3-1
DNA: TGTGCCAGCAGCCAAGGACTAGCGGGACACTACGAGCAGTACTTC
CDR3: CASSQGLAGHYEQYF

D: TRBD2
size: few
J: TRBJ2-1
V: TRBV12-3/TRBV12-4
DNA: TGTGCCAGCACCTACCTCATGGCGGGAGACTACAATGAGCAGTTCTTC
CDR3: CASTYLMAGDYNEQFF

D: TRBD1
size: -
J: TRBJ1-2
V: TRBV10-3
DNA: TGTGCCATCAGATATGACACAGGGGCTAACTATGGCTACACCTTC
CDR3: CAIRYDTGANYGYTF

D: -
size: -
J: TRBJ2-3
V: TRBV20-1
DNA: TGCAGTGCCCTCATAGCGGTACCCTCCTCCACAGATACGCAGTATTTT
CDR3: CSALIAVPSSTDTQYF

D: TRBD1
size: -
J: TRBJ2-7
V: TRBV4-1
DNA: TGCGCCAGCAGCCAACGGGACAGTCACAGCTCCTACGAGCAGTACTTC
CDR3: CASSQRDSHSSYEQYF

D: TRBD2
size: -
J: TRBJ2-4
V: TRBV25-1
DNA: TGTGCCAGCAGTGACCCGGGGGGGGCTAACATTCAGTACTTC
CDR3: CASSDPGGANIQYF

D: -
size: -
J: TRBJ2-7
V: TRBV5-1
DNA: TGCGCCAGCAGCTTAAGTAGCGCCTACGAGCAGTACTTC
CDR3: CASSLSSAYEQYF

D: -
size: -
J: TRBJ2-5
V: TRBV4-3
DNA: TGCGCCAGCAGCCAAGCGGGCCTTCAAGAGACCCAGTACTTC
CDR3: CASSQAGLQETQYF

D: TRBD2
size: few
J: TRBJ2-5
V: TRBV12-3/TRBV12-4
DNA: TGTGCCAGCAGTTTAGCCCGGGGTAGCGGGAGGCCCCTCCAAGAGACCCAGTACTTC
CDR3: CASSLARGSGRPLQETQYF

D: -
size: few
J: TRBJ2-1
V: TRBV5-1
DNA: TGCGCCAGCAGCCCCCCTCGGGACTCTTACAATGAGCAGTTCTTC
CDR3: CASSPPRDSYNEQFF

D: TRBD2
size: many
J: TRBJ2-3
V: TRBV20-1
DNA: TGCAGTGCCGGTGCAGCGGGAGGGGCATACACAGATACGCAGTATTTT
CDR3: CSAGAAGGAYTDTQYF

D: TRBD1
size: -
J: TRBJ2-7
V: TRBV12-3/TRBV12-4
DNA: TGTGCCAGCAGCCTGACTGGGACAGCGTACACCTACGAGCAGTACTTC
CDR3: CASSLTGTAYTYEQYF

D: -
size: few
J: TRBJ1-1
V: TRBV5-1
DNA: TGCGCCAGCAGCTTGATGGGCGAAGCTTTCTTT
CDR3: CASSLMGEAFF

D: TRBD1
size: -
J: TRBJ2-1
V: TRBV10-2
DNA: TGCGCCAGCACACAAAGACCGGGACAGGGGGCTTACAATGAGCAGTTCTTC
CDR3: CASTQRPGQGAYNEQFF

D: -
size: few
J: TRBJ2-1
V: TRBV7-2
DNA: TGTGCCAGCAGCTTTTCCGGGACGAAAAATGAGCAGTTCTTC
CDR3: CASSFSGTKNEQFF

D: -
size: -
J: TRBJ2-1
V: TRBV7-9
DNA: TGTGCCAGCAGCTCCCGTGGGGCCGTACAATTAAGGAATGAGCAGTTCTTC
CDR3: CASSSRGAVQLRNEQFF